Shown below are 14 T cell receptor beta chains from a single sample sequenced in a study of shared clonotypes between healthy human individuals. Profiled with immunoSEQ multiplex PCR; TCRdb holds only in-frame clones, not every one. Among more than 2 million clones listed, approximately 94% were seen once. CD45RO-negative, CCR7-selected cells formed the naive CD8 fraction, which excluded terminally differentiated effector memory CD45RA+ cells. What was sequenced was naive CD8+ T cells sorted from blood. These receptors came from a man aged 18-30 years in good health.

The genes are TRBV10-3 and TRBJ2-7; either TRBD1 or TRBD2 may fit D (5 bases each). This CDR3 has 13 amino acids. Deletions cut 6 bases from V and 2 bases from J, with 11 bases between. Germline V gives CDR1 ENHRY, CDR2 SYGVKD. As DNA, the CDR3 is TGTGCCATCAGAGGGGACGGTGCCTACGAGCAGTACTTC. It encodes CAIRGDGAYEQYF.

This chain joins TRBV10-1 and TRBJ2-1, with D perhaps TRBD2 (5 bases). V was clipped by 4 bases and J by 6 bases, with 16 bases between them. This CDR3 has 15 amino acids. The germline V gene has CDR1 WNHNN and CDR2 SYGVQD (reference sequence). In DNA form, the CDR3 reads TGCGCCAGCAGTGCTGGTGGGAGCGGAGGCAATGAGCAGTTCTTC. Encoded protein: CASSAGGSGGNEQFF.

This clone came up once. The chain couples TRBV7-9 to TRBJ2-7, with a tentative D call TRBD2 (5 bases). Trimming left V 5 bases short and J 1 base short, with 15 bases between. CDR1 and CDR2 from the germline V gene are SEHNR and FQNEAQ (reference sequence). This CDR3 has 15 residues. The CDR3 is CASSPTGSTSYEQYF. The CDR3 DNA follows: TGTGCCAGCAGCCCCACGGGGTCGACGTCCTACGAGCAGTACTTC.

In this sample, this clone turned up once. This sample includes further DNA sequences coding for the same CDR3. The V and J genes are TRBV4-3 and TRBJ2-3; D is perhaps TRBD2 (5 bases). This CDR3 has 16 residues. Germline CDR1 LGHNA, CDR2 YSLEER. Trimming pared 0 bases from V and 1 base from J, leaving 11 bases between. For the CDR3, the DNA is TGCGCCAGCAGCCAAGACCTACCCGGGGGCACAGATACGCAGTATTTT. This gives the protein CASSQDLPGGTDTQYF.

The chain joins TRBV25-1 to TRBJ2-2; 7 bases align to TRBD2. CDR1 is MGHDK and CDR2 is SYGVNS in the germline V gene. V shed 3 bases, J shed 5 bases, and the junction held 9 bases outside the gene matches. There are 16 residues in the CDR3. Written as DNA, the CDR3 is TGTGCCAGCAGTGAGTGGGAGGGCCCTGGAACCGGGGAGCTGTTTTTT. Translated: CASSEWEGPGTGELFF.

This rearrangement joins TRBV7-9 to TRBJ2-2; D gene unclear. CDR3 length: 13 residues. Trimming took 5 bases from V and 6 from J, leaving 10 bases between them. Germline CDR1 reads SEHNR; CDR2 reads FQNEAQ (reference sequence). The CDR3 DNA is TGTGCCAGCAGCCCCGGATCACCCGGGGAGCTGTTTTTT. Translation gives CASSPGSPGELFF.

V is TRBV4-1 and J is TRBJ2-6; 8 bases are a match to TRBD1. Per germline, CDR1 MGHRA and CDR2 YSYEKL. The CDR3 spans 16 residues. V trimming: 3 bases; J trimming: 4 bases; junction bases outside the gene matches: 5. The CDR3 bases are TGCGCCAGCAGCCACCCGACAGGGGTCGGGGCCAACGTCCTGACTTTC. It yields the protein CASSHPTGVGANVLTF.

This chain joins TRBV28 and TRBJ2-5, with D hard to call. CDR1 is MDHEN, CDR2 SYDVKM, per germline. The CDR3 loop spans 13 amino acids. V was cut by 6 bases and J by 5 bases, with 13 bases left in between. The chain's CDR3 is CASSLEDWETQYF. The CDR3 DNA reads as TGTGCCAGCAGCCTCGAGGATTGGGAGACCCAGTACTTC. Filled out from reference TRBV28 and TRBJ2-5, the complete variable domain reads DVKVTQSSRYLVKRTGEKVFLECVQDMDHENMFWYRQDPGLGLRLIYFSYDVKMKEKGDIPEGYSVSREKKERFSLILESASTNQTSMYLCASSLEDWETQYFGPGTRLLVL.

CDR3 residues: CASSLVEGLAGTDTQYF. The CDR3 nucleotides read TGTGCCAGCAGCTTAGTCGAGGGACTAGCGGGGACAGATACGCAGTATTTT. The chain links TRBV7-3 to TRBJ2-3, with 13 bases aligning to TRBD2. Looked up from germline, CDR1 is SGHTA and CDR2 is FQGTGA. CDR3 length equals 17 residues. The trim removed 2 bases at V and 3 bases at J, leaving 5 bases unmatched. The full variable domain, in which reference TRBV7-3 and TRBJ2-3 provide the parts outside the CDR3, is GAGVSQTPSNKVTEKGKYVELRCDPISGHTALYWYRQSLGQGPEFLIYFQGTGAADDSGLPNDRFFAVRPEGSVSTLKIQRTERGDSAVYLCASSLVEGLAGTDTQYFGPGTRLTVL.

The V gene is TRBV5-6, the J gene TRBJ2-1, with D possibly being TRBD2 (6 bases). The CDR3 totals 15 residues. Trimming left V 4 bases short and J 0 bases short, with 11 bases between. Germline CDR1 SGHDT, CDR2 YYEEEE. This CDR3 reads CASSVGLFSYNEQFF. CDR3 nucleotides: TGTGCCAGCAGCGTAGGACTATTCTCCTACAATGAGCAGTTCTTC.

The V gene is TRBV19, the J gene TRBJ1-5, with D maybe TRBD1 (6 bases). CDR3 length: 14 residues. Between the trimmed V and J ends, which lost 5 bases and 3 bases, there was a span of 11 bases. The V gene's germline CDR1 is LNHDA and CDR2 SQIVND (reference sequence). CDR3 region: CASSSDSFNQPQHF. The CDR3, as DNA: TGTGCCAGTAGTTCGGACAGCTTCAATCAGCCCCAGCATTTT.

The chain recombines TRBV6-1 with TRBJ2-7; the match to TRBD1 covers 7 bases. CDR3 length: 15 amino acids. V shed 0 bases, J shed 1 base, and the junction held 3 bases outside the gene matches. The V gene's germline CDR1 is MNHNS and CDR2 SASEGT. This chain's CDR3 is CASSEATGSSYEQYF. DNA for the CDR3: TGTGCCAGCAGTGAAGCGACAGGGAGTTCCTACGAGCAGTACTTC.

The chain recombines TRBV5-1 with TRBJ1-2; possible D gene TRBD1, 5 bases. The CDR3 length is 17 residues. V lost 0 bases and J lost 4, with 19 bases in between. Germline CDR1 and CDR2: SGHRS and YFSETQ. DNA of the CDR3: TGCGCCAGCAGCTTGGATACCGGGACGGAGGATGGCTATGGCTACACCTTC. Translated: CASSLDTGTEDGYGYTF. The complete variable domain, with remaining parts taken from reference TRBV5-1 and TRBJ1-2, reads KAGVTQTPRYLIKTRGQQVTLSCSPISGHRSVSWYQQTPGQGLQFLFEYFSETQRNKGNFPGRFSGRQFSNSRSEMNVSTLELGDSALYLCASSLDTGTEDGYGYTFGSGTRLTVV.

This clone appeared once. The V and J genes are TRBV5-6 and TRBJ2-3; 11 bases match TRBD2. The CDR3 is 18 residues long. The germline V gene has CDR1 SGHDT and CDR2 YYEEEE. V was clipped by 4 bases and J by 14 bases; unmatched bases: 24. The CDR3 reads CASSVATSRLAGGSWVYF. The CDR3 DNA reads TGTGCCAGCAGCGTCGCCACATCCCGGCTAGCGGGAGGATCATGGGTGTATTTT.